This TCR beta chain was retrieved from a study of blood T cells in healthy people across ages. The study's findings and limits: The unsorted PBMCs prevented any conclusive comparison of naive versus antigen-experienced cells. Compared with aged donors, long-lived donors showed fewer expanded clones, suggesting selection.

A second PCR, run for roughly 7 to 12 cycles, used a sample-barcoded 5' primer plus a J-beta primer mix. TCRdb called the 5' RACE reads again in MiXCR, with one record for every CDR3 protein. The repertoire consists of about 1 million distinct CDR3 sequences, with 35% to 55% occurring once and the leading ten covering under 20%. In this sample, this clonotype turned up a few times. The antigen is not known. This CDR3 spans 14 amino acids. V shed 7 bases and J shed 5 bases, with 20 bases lying between them. Germline lookup yields CDR1 SQVTM and CDR2 ANQGSEA. The V gene is TRBV29-1, the J gene TRBJ2-5; the D gene could be TRBD1 or TRBD2 (6 bases each). The clonotype comes from a woman aged 55 to 70 in good health. Specimen: blood. The CDR3 here is CSGVGGLHSETQYF. In DNA, the CDR3 is TGCAGCGGGGTAGGGGGACTTCATTCGGAGACCCAGTACTTC. Using reference TRBV29-1 and TRBJ2-5 for the parts outside the CDR3, the full variable domain is SAVISQKPSRDICQRGTSLTIQCQVDSQVTMMFWYRQQPGQSLTLIATANQGSEATYESGFVIDKFPISRPNLTFSTLTVSNMSPEDSSIYLCSGVGGLHSETQYFGPGTRLLVL.